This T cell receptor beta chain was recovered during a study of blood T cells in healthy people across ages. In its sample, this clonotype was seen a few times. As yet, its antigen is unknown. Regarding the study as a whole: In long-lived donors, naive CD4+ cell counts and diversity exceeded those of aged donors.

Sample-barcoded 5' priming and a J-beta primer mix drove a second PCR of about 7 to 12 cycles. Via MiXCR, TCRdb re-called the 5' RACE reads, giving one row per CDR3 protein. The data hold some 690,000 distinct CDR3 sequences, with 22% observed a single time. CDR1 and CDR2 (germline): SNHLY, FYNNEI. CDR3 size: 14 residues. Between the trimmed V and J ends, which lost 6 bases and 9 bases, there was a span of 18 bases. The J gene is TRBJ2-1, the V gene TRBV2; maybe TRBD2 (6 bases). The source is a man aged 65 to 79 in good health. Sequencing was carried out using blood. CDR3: CASRPGIAVAEQFF. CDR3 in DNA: TGTGCCAGCAGGCCTGGAATAGCGGTGGCTGAGCAGTTCTTC.